The T cell receptor beta chain under discussion was sequenced for a study of tumor-infiltrating lymphocytes in primary liver carcinoma. Study-level information: These patients were men and women whose ages were 30 to 69 years. Staged T1-T3 N0M0, the tumors had sizes that ranged from roughly 4 to 11 cm across.

Points on this clonotype: The conserved phenylalanine or tryptophan normally closing the CDR3 is absent here, so this likely arose from a read error.

Priming with a constant-region primer yielded TCR beta cDNA from roughly 0.45 ug total RNA. Libraries for TCR beta were built through three nested multiplex PCR rounds, which together made up a slightly modified ARM-PCR procedure. One entry per CDR3 protein, called by TCRdb with MiXCR from the multiplex PCR reads. The table records some 130,000 distinct CDR3 sequences, around 70% of them present only once. Co-extracted RNA and DNA came from about 20-30 mg of unsorted bulk tissue. The patients carried chronic HBV infection and had received no treatment. The receptor was isolated from a woman aged 55-70 years with primary liver carcinoma and hepatitis B virus infection. The specimen sequenced was tumor-adjacent normal liver tissue.

The CDR3 region is CASSIDGRGKNQPQHY. In DNA form, the CDR3 reads TGTGCCAGTAGTATCGACGGAAGAGGGAAGAATCAGCCCCAGCATTAT. The V gene is TRBV19, the J gene TRBJ1-5, with D unresolved. Germline-derived CDR1 and CDR2 are LNHDA and SQIVND (reference sequence). CDR3 size: 16 residues. Trimming took 3 bases from V and 4 from J, leaving 16 bases between them.